This T cell receptor (beta chain) derives from a study of blood T cells in healthy people across ages. Study-wide results and caveats: Long-lived and aged donors differed, with more naive CD4+ cells and higher diversity in the long-lived. TCR beta diversity per million T cells fell roughly linearly with age.

This CDR3 has 17 residues. J was trimmed by 1 base and V by 1 base; bases with no gene match: 5. Germline V gives CDR1 LGHNA, CDR2 YSLEER. For the second PCR, which ran for about 6 to 12 cycles, a sample-barcoded 5' primer and a J-beta primer mix were used. Through a template-switch adaptor with 12 random nucleotides, each cDNA molecule received a tag. TCRdb re-called the 5' RACE reads with MiXCR, one entry per CDR3 protein. The sample consists of about 780,000 distinct CDR3 sequences, roughly 46% of them appearing once. Comments on this clonotype: Its antigen is currently unknown.

At least 6 million PBMCs were isolated per sample. The TCR originated in a man older than 75 in good health. Sequenced: blood. The chain links TRBV4-3 to TRBJ2-2; TRBD1 matches 8 bases. CDR3 DNA sequence: TGCGCCAGCAGCCAAGTCGGCAGGGGGCGGAACACCGGGGAGCTGTTTTTT. This codes for CASSQVGRGRNTGELFF.